The 11 T cell receptor beta chains in this list originate from one sample, sequenced in a study of blood T cell repertoires in COVID-19 (dated by TCRdb to about 2020). The method behind the library was the immunoSEQ multiplex PCR assay. TCRdb obtained this table from immuneACCESS and retained in-frame rearrangements with V and J assigned. These tables miss some clones; where compared with another copy, unresolved V genes account for less than half of the shortfall, and the remainder is unexplained. Present in this sample are 55,000 to 85,000 clones, 70% to 85% of which were seen just once. The ten largest clones capture 0.83% of the sample. What was sequenced was peripheral blood. The receptors were gathered from a woman in her sixties or seventies with acute or convalescent COVID-19.

The CDR3 sequence: CASAPGDNQPQHF. CDR3 sequence (DNA): TGTGCCAGCGCCCCCGGGGACAATCAGCCCCAGCATTTT. The chain has TRBV10-3 and TRBJ1-5; D gene ambiguous. Trimming took off 10 bases at V and 3 bases at J, with 13 bases between the two ends. In germline, CDR1 is ENHRY, CDR2 SYGVKD. The CDR3 runs 13 residues.

This chain connects TRBV19 to TRBJ1-2; 7 bases match TRBD1. Unmatched junction bases numbered 18, after V lost 6 bases and J lost 8 bases. The germline V gene has CDR1 LNHDA and CDR2 SQIVND (reference sequence). The CDR3 consists of 16 residues. The CDR3 spells CASRETGRSLFGGYTF. In DNA, the CDR3 is TGTGCCAGTAGGGAGACAGGGAGGAGTCTTTTCGGGGGCTACACCTTC.

The chain is built from TRBV6-5 and TRBJ2-2, with D perhaps matching TRBD2 (5 bases). Between the trimmed V and J ends, which lost 4 bases and 1 base, there was a span of 7 bases. Germline V lookup: CDR1 MNHEY, CDR2 SVGAGI. The CDR3 extends over 14 amino acids. The chain's CDR3 is CASSWGENTGELFF. CDR3 nucleotides: TGTGCCAGCAGTTGGGGAGAGAACACCGGGGAGCTGTTTTTT.

A single count supports this clone. This chain joins TRBV28 and TRBJ2-7, with D perhaps TRBD2 (6 bases). Trimming took off 2 bases at V and 4 bases at J, with 12 bases between the two ends. Germline CDR1 is MDHEN and CDR2 is SYDVKM. The CDR3 totals 14 residues. CDR3 residues: CASSLGGGPYEQYF. The CDR3 bases are TGTGCCAGCAGTTTAGGTGGAGGGCCGTACGAGCAGTACTTC.

CDR3 amino acids: CASSVGRQGDYEQYF. CDR3 bases: TGTGCCAGCAGCGTAGGGCGGCAGGGGGACTACGAGCAGTACTTC. The chain links TRBV9 to TRBJ2-7; 7 bases match TRBD1. V was clipped by 0 bases and J by 3 bases; unmatched bases: 6. This CDR3 contains 15 residues. Germline-derived CDR1 and CDR2 are SGDLS and YYNGEE.

The chain links TRBV4-3 to TRBJ1-4; no reliable D call. Germline CDR1 reads LGHNA; CDR2 reads YSLEER. Trimming cost V 0 bases and J 7 bases, with 15 bases left between them. There are 16 residues in the CDR3. Here the CDR3 reads CASSQDGPPGLEKLFF. CDR3 DNA sequence: TGCGCCAGCAGCCAAGACGGCCCTCCCGGACTTGAAAAACTGTTTTTT.

The V gene is TRBV6-5, the J gene TRBJ1-3, with D possibly TRBD1 on 5 matching bases. Per the germline V gene, CDR1 is MNHEY and CDR2 is SVGAGI. V was cut by 7 bases and J by 3 bases, with 10 bases left in between. There are 13 residues in the CDR3. The CDR3 protein is CASKSTVGNTIYF. CDR3 in DNA: TGTGCCAGCAAATCGACAGTTGGAAACACCATATATTTT.

The genes are TRBV6-5 and TRBJ2-7, with a weak D call TRBD2 (6 bases). Germline V lookup: CDR1 MNHEY, CDR2 SVGAGI. CDR3 length: 13 residues. V was shortened by 10 bases and J by 4 bases, with 17 bases between the two germline ends. The CDR3 nucleotides are TGTGCCACCACGGCGGTGGGGGGATACGAGCAGTACTTC. Translated, it gives CATTAVGGYEQYF.

The V call is TRBV27, the J call TRBJ2-7, with 11 bases aligning to TRBD2. The length of the CDR3 is 17 residues. J lost 0 bases, V lost 2 bases, and 6 bases had no gene match. CDR1 and CDR2 from the germline V gene are MNHEY and SMNVEV (reference sequence). CDR3 sequence: CASSLQTSGKSSYEQYF. In DNA form, the CDR3 reads TGTGCCAGCAGTTTACAGACTAGCGGGAAGAGCTCCTACGAGCAGTACTTC.

This chain joins TRBV6-5 and TRBJ1-2; maybe TRBD1 (5 bases). The CDR3 runs 12 residues. The V gene's germline CDR1 is MNHEY and CDR2 SVGAGI. Trimming removed 9 bases at V and 0 bases at J, with 8 bases between. This CDR3 is CASQGSNYGYTF. The CDR3 DNA reads TGTGCCAGTCAGGGCTCTAACTATGGCTACACCTTC.

The rearrangement links TRBV3-1 (or the pseudogene TRBV3-2) to TRBJ2-1; maybe TRBD1 (7 bases). Per germline, CDR1 LGHDT and CDR2 YNNKEL (reference sequence). Trimming took 2 bases from V and 5 from J, leaving 13 bases between them. CDR3 length: 15 amino acids. The CDR3 region is CASSQRQGGNNEQFF. The CDR3 region has the DNA TGTGCCAGCAGCCAACGACAGGGAGGTAACAATGAGCAGTTCTTC.